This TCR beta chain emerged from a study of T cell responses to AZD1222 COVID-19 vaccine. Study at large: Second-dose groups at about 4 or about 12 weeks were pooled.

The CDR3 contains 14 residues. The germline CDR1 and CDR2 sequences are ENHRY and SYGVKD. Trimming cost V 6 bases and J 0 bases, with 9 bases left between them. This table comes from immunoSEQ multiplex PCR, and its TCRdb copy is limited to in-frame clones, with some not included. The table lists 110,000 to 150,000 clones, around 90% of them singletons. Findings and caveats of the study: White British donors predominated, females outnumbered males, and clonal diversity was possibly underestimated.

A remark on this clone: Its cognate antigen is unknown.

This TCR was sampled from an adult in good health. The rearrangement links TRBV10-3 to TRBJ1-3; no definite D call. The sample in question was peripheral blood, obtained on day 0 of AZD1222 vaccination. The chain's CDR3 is CAIRRGISGNTIYF. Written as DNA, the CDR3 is TGTGCCATCAGACGTGGAATCTCTGGAAACACCATATATTTT.